These 11 T cell receptor beta chains share one sample of origin, sequenced in a study of T cell repertoires in cytomegalovirus infection. TCRdb reprocessed the reads with MiXCR, giving one entry per CDR3 protein. The data show 450,000 to 550,000 distinct CDR3 sequences, approximately 46% seen once. Their specific antigens are unknown. Sequencing was performed on cultured PBMCs, taken from culture after CMV antigen stimulation. The receptors come from a human donor in good health (CMV status not recorded). Some clones in this sample may be carry-over from other donors' samples.

The rearrangement uses TRBV7-2 and TRBJ2-7; 9 nucleotides line up with TRBD1. V gave up 4 bases and J gave up 9 bases; unmatched junction bases: 10. Germline CDR1 and CDR2: SGHTA and FQGNSA. This CDR3 has 14 residues. The CDR3 here is CASSSRDRVLGQYF. For the CDR3, the DNA is TGTGCCAGCAGCTCCCGGGACAGGGTCCTTGGGCAGTACTTC.

The chain recombines TRBV5-5 with TRBJ1-1, with 9 bases matching TRBD1. The V and J ends lost 0 bases and 1 base, in that order; junction bases with no gene match: 4. This CDR3 has 16 residues. CDR1 is SGHKS and CDR2 is YYEKEE in the germline V gene (reference sequence). CDR3 amino acids: CASSLGQGGRNTEAFF. In nucleotides, the CDR3 is TGTGCCAGCAGCTTGGGACAGGGGGGGAGGAACACTGAAGCTTTCTTT.

The chain carries TRBV12-3 or TRBV12-4 and TRBJ2-1; 9 nucleotides match TRBD1. This CDR3 spans 17 amino acids. J was trimmed by 6 bases and V by 7 bases; bases with no gene match: 16. CDR3 nucleotide sequence: TGTGCCAGCACCCCACCGGGACAGGGATCGGCCATCAATGAGCAGTTCTTC. This encodes CASTPPGQGSAINEQFF.

This clonotype was detected only a few times. The rearrangement uses TRBV5-1 and TRBJ2-1; D is ambiguous. Germline CDR1 reads SGHRS; CDR2 reads YFSETQ. This CDR3 comprises 14 residues. Trimming stripped 0 bases from V and 4 bases from J, with 8 bases between. CDR3 sequence: CASSLETSYNEQFF. CDR3 bases: TGCGCCAGCAGCTTGGAGACAAGTTACAATGAGCAGTTCTTC.

The chain joins TRBV11-2 to TRBJ1-2, with 7 nucleotides matching TRBD1. The V segment lost 3 bases and the J segment 1 base; nucleotides outside the gene matches: 8. The CDR3 spans 16 residues. CDR1 is SGHAT and CDR2 is FQNNGV in the germline V gene. Here the CDR3 reads CASSFRQGGFNYGYTF. The CDR3 DNA reads as TGTGCCAGCAGCTTTCGACAGGGAGGTTTTAACTATGGCTACACCTTC.

The rearrangement uses TRBV7-2 and TRBJ1-1, with unresolved D. This CDR3 contains 13 residues. Germline values: CDR1 SGHTA, CDR2 FQGNSA. Trimming pared 5 bases from V and 5 bases from J, leaving 12 bases between. As DNA, the CDR3 is TGTGCCAGCAGCCCGGGTCGGCTAACTGAAGCTTTCTTT. As protein: CASSPGRLTEAFF.

This clonotype has a handful of counts. This rearrangement joins TRBV7-8 to TRBJ1-2; the D gene is possibly TRBD1 (6 bases). The CDR3 runs to 14 residues. Germline CDR1 is SGHVS and CDR2 is FQNEAQ. Deletions cut 5 bases from V and 2 bases from J, with 12 bases between. The DNA of the CDR3 is TGTGCCAGCAGCCTGGGACACCAGAACTATGGCTACACCTTC. This gives the protein CASSLGHQNYGYTF.

This chain joins TRBV6-1 and TRBJ2-3; 11 bases align to TRBD2. Losses at the gene ends were 5 bases for V and 2 bases for J; bases not matched to a gene: 6. Germline V lookup: CDR1 MNHNS, CDR2 SASEGT. The CDR3 extends over 16 amino acids. The CDR3 DNA reads TGTGCCAGCAGTTCCGGGACTAGCGGACTCACAGATACGCAGTATTTT. Translating gives CASSSGTSGLTDTQYF.

The J gene is TRBJ2-7, the V gene TRBV18; possibly TRBD1 for D (8 bases). This CDR3 spans 15 amino acids. CDR1 KGHSH and CDR2 LQKENI come from the germline V gene. Trimming removed 3 bases from V and 5 bases from J, with 17 bases in between. CDR3 sequence: CASSPGTGGEDEQYF. Here the CDR3 DNA reads TGTGCCAGCTCACCCGGAACAGGGGGGGAGGACGAGCAGTACTTC.

This clonotype was recorded at least ten times. CDR3 coding DNA: TGTGCCAGCAGCGGTTCACTAGCGGGGGGACAAGATACGCAGTATTTT. Translated, it gives CASSGSLAGGQDTQYF. The chain employs TRBV7-2 and TRBJ2-3, with 12 bases fitting TRBD2. Germline-derived CDR1 and CDR2 are SGHTA and FQGNSA. Germline trimming cut 5 bases from V and 5 bases from J; bases unmatched to any gene: 8. This CDR3 has 16 amino acids. Supplemented by reference TRBV7-2 and TRBJ2-3, the full variable domain reads GAGVSQSPSNKVTEKGKDVELRCDPISGHTALYWYRQSLGQGLEFLIYFQGNSAPDKSGLPSDRFSAERTGGSVSTLTIQRTQQEDSAVYLCASSGSLAGGQDTQYFGPGTRLTVL.

This clonotype was detected only a few times. The V call is TRBV6-1, the J call TRBJ2-1, with 10 bases identical to TRBD2. Trimming cost V 3 bases and J 3 bases; bases outside gene matches: 2. There are 15 residues in the CDR3. The V gene's germline CDR1 is MNHNS and CDR2 SASEGT. The CDR3 DNA reads TGTGCCAGCAGTGATGGACTAGCGGTCTACAATGAGCAGTTCTTC. It specifies CASSDGLAVYNEQFF.